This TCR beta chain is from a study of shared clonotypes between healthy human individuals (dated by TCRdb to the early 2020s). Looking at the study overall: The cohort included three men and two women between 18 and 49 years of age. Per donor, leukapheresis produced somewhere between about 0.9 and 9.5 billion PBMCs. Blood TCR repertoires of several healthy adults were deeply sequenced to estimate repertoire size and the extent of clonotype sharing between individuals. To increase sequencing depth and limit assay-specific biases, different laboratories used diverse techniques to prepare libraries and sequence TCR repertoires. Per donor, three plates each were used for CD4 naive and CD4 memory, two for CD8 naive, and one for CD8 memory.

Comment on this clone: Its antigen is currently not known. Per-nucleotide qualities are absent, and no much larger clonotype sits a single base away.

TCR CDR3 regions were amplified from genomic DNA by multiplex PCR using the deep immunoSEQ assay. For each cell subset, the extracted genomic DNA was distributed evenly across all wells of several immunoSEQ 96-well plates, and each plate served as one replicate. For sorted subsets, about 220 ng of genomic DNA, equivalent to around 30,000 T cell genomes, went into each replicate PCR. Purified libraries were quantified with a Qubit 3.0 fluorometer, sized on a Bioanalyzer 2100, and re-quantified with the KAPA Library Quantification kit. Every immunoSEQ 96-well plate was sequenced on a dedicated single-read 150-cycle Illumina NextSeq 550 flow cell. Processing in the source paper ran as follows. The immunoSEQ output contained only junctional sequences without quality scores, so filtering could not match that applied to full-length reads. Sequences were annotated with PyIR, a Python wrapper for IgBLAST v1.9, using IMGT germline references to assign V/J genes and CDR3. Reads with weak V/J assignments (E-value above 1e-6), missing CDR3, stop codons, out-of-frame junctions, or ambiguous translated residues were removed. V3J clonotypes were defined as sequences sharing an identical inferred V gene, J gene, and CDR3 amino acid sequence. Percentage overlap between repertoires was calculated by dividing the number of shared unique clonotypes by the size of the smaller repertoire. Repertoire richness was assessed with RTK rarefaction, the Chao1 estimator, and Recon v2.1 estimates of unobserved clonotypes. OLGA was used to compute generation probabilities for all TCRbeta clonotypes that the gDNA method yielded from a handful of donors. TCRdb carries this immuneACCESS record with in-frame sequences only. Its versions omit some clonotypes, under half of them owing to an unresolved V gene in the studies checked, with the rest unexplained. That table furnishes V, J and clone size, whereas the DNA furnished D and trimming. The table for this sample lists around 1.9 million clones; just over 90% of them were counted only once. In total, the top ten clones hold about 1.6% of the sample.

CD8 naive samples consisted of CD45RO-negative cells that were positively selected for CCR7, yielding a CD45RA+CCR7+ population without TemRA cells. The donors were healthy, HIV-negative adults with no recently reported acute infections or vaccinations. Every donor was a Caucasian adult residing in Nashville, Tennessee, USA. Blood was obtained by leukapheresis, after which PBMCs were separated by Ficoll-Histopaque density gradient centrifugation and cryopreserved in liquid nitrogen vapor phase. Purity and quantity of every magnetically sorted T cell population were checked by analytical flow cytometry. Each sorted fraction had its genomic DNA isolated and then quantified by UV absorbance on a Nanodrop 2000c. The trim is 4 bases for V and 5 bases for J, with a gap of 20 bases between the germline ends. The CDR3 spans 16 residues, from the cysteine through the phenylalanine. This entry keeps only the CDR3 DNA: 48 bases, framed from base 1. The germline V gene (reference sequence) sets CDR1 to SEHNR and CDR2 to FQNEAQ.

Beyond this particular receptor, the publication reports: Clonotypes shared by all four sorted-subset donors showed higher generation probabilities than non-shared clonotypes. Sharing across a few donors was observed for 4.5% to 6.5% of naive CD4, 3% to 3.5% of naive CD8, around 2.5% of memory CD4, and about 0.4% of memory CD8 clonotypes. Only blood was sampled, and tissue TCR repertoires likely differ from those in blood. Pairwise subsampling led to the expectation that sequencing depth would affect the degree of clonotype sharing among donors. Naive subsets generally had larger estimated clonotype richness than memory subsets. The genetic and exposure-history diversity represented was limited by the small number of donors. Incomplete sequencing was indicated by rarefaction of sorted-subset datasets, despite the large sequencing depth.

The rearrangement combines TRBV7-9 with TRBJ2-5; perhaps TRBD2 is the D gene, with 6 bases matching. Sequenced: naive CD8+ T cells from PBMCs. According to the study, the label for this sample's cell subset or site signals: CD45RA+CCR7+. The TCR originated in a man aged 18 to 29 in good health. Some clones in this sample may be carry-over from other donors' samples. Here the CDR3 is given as CASSSGIAERGETQYF. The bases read TGTGCCAGCAGCTCAGGGATAGCGGAACGTGGGGAGACCCAGTACTTC.